This TCR beta chain is from a study of T cell responses to AZD1222 COVID-19 vaccine. Assay used: immunoSEQ multiplex PCR; TCRdb lists only in-frame clones, some missing. The sample yields roughly 180,000 clones, approximately 92% seen once. Notes on the study in general: Spike-specific TCR breadth rose after two AZD1222 doses, and depth rose as well. Unmutated variant regions are reportedly the target of nearly half of TCRs that are spike-specific. Repertoires were obtained only post-peak T cell response. Donors were chiefly white British, with a greater number of females, and clonal diversity was perhaps underestimated.

A note on this clone: The antigen is not known.

The length of the CDR3 is 13 residues. CDR1 and CDR2 (germline): SEHNR, FQNEAQ (reference sequence). V was clipped by 0 bases and J by 6 bases, with 8 bases between them. V usage is TRBV7-9 and J usage is TRBJ1-1; D unresolved. The sample in question was peripheral blood, obtained 28 days after the second dose of the MenACWY control vaccine. The source of this sequence is an adult who received the MenACWY meningococcal vaccine as a control. CDR3 in amino acids: CASSLARMSEAFF. The CDR3 DNA reads as TGTGCCAGCAGCTTAGCGAGGATGTCTGAAGCTTTCTTT.